This paragraph covers one TCR beta chain sequence. Antigen specificity is unknown. The CDR3 covers 15 residues. Germline V gene sequence: CDR1 SNHLY, CDR2 FYNNEI. Synthesis of TCR beta cDNA relied on 5'RACE template switching carrying UMIs. After re-calling the 5' RACE reads, TCRdb lists one entry per CDR3 protein, DNA absent. The repertoire table contains about 430,000 distinct CDR3 sequences. The record originates from a study of T cells expressing NK-cell markers. General study results and limits: Several of the donors also had these clonotypes leading their CD3+CD56-NKG2C+ fraction.

This TCR was recovered from a woman aged 45-60 years in good health. Sequenced input: blood T cells: a sorted CD56 or NKG2C T cell subset, CD4+ or CD8+ T cells, or bulk PBMC T cells (not recorded which). This chain uses TRBV2 with TRBJ2-3; the D call from TCRdb, TRBD2, cannot be confirmed without DNA. The CDR3 sequence is CASGGSPNPSDTQYF.